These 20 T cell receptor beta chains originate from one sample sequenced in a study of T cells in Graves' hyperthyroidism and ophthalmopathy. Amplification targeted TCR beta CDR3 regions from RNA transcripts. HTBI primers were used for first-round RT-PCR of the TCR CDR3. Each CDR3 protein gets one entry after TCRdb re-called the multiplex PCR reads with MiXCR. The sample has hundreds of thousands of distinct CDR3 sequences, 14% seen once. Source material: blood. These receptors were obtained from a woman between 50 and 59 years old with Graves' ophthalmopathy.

CDR3 sequence: CASSSTGTTNTGELFF. CDR3 in DNA: TGCGCCAGCAGCTCCACCGGGACAACGAACACCGGGGAGCTGTTTTTT. This chain connects TRBV5-1 to TRBJ2-2; D perhaps matches TRBD1 (6 bases). V was cut by 3 bases and J by 0 bases, with 12 bases left in between. The CDR3 covers 16 residues. CDR1 is SGHRS and CDR2 is YFSETQ in the germline V gene.

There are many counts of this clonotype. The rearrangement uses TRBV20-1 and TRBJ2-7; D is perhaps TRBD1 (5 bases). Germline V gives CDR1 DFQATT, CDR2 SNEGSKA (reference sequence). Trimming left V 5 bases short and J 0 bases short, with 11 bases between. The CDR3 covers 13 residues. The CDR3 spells CSARTYNSYEQYF. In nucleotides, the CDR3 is TGCAGTGCTCGGACATACAACTCCTACGAGCAGTACTTC.

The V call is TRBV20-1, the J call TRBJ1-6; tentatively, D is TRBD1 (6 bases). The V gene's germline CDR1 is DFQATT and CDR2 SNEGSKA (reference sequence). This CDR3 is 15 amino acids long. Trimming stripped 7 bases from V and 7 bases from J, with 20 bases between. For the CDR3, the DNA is TGCAGTGTCCCCCCGGGGGGGCGCAAGAATTCACCCCTCCACTTT. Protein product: CSVPPGGRKNSPLHF.

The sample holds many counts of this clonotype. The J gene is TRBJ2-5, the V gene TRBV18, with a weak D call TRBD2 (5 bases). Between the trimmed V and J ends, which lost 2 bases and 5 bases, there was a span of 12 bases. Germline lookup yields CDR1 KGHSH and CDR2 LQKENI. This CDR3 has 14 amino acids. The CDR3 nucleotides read TGTGCCAGCTCACCAAGTCCCGGGATGGAGACCCAGTACTTC. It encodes CASSPSPGMETQYF.

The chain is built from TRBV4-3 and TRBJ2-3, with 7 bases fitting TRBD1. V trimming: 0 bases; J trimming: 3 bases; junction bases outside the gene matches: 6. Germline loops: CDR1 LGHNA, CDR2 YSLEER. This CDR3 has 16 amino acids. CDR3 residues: CASSQEGTVLTDTQYF. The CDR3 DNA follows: TGCGCCAGCAGCCAAGAGGGGACAGTTTTAACAGATACGCAGTATTTT.

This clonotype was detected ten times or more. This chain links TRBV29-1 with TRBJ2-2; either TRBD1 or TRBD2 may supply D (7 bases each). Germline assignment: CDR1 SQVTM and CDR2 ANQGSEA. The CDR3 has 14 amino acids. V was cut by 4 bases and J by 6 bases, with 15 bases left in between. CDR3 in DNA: TGCAGCGTTGGGAGCGGGACAGAGCCCGGGGAGCTGTTTTTT. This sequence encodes CSVGSGTEPGELFF.

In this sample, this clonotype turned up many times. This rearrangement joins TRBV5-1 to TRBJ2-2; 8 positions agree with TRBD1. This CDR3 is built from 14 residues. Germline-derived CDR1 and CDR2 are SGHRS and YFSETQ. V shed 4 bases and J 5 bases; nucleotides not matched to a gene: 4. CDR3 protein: CASSQDRGTGELFF. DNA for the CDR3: TGCGCCAGCAGCCAAGACAGGGGAACCGGGGAGCTGTTTTTT.

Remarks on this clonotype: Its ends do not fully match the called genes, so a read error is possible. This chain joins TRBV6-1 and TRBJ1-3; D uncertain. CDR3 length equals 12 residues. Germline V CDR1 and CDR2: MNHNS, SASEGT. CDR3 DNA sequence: TGTGCCAGCAGTGAAGTTGGAGACACCATATATTTT. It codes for CASSEVGDTIYF.

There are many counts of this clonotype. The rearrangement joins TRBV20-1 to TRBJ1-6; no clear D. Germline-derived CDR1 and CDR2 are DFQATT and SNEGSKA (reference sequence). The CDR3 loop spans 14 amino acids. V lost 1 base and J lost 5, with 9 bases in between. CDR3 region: CSARGQLNNSPLHF. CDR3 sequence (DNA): TGCAGTGCTAGAGGTCAGCTGAATAATTCACCCCTCCACTTT.

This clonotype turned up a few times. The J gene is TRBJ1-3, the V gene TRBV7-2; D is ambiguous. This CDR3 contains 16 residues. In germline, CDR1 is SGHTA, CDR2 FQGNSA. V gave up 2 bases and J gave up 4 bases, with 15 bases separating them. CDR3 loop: CASSLNPGSFGNTIYF. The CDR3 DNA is TGTGCCAGCAGCTTAAATCCCGGGAGTTTCGGAAACACCATATATTTT.

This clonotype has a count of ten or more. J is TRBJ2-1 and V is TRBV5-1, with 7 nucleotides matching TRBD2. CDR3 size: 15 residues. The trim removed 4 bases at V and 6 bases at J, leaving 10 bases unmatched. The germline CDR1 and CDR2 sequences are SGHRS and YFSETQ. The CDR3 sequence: CASSPRTSAPNEQFF. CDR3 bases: TGCGCCAGCAGCCCACGGACTAGTGCCCCCAATGAGCAGTTCTTC.

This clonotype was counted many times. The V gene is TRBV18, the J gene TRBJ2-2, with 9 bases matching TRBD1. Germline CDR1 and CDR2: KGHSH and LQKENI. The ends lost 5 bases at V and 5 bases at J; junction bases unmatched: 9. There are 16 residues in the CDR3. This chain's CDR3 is CASSSTRQGGTGELFF. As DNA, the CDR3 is TGTGCCAGCTCATCAACGCGACAGGGGGGAACCGGGGAGCTGTTTTTT.

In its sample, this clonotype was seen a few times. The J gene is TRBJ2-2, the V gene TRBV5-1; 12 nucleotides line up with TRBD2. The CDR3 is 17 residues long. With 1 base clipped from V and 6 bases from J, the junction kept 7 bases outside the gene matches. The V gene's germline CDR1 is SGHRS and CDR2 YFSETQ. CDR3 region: CASSLSGLAGLAGELFF. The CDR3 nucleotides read TGCGCCAGCAGCTTGTCCGGACTAGCGGGATTGGCCGGGGAGCTGTTTTTT.

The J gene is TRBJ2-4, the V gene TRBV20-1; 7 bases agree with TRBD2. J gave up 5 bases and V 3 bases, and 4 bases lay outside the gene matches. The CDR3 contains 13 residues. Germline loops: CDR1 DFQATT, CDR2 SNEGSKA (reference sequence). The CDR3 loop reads CSASVGRENIQYF. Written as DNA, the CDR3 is TGCAGTGCTAGTGTGGGGAGGGAAAACATTCAGTACTTC.

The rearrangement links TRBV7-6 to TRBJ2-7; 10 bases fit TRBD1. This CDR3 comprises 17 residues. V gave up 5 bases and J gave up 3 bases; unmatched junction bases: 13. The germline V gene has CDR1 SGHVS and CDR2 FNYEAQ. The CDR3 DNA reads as TGTGCCAGCAGCCAACCGACAGGGGGCGCGGGGGGCTACGAGCAGTACTTC. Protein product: CASSQPTGGAGGYEQYF.

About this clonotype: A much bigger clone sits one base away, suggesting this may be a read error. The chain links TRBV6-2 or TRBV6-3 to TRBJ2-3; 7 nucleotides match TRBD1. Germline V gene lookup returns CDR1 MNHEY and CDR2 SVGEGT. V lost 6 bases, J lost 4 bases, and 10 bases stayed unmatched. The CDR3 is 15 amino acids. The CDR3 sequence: CASREQGISADTQYF. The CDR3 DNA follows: TGTGCCAGCAGAGAACAGGGGATAAGCGCAGATACGCAGTATTTT.

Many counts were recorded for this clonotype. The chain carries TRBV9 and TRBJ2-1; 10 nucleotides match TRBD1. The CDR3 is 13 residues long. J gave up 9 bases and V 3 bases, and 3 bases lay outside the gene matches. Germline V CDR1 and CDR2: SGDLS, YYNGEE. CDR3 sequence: CASSGDRGGEQFF. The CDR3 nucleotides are TGTGCCAGCAGCGGGGACAGGGGTGGTGAGCAGTTCTTC.

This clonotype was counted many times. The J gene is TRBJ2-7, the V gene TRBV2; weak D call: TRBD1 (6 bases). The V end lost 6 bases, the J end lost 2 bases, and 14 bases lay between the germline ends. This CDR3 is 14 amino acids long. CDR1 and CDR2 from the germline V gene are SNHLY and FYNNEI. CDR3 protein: CASRTDRSTYEQYF. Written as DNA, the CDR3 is TGTGCCAGCAGGACCGACAGGTCAACCTACGAGCAGTACTTC. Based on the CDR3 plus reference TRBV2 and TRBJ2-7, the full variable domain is EPEVTQTPSHQVTQMGQEVILRCVPISNHLYFYWYRQILGQKVEFLVSFYNNEISEKSEIFDDQFSVERPDGSNFTLKIRSTKLEDSAMYFCASRTDRSTYEQYFGPGTRLTVT.

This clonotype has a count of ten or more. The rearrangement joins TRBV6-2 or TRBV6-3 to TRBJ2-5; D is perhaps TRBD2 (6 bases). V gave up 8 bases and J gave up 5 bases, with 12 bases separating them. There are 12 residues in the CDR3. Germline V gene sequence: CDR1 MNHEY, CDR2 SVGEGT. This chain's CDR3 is CASATRDETQYF. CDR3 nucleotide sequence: TGTGCCAGCGCGACTAGGGATGAGACCCAGTACTTC.

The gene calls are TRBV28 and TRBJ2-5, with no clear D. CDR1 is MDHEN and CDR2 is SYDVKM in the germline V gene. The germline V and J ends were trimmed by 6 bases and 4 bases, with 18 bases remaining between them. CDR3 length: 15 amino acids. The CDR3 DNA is TGTGCCAGCAGCGGAAGAGGCCCCCTGGGAGAGACCCAGTACTTC. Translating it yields CASSGRGPLGETQYF.